This T cell receptor (beta chain) was found in a study of blood T cell repertoires in COVID-19 (dated by TCRdb to about 2020). Regarding the study in general: Collaborator samples came from the United States, Italy and Spain and covered acute and convalescent phases of COVID-19. Subjects who had been exposed to COVID-19, were actively infected with it, or had recovered from it provided the deeply sampled blood TCRbeta repertoires that made up the dataset. The material from the prospective study consisted of cDNA or gDNA derived from T cells, B-cell-depleted T cells, or PBMCs. The sample metadata nearly always contained a de-identified subject ID, COVID-19 status, age in years and sex. Samples came from the ongoing ImmuneRACE study (first 160 participants) plus 1,254 subjects from 6 global collaborators. HLA class I and class II types, where available, came from metadata supplied by the sample provider rather than from assay-based typing. The repertoires were made available in a free public database intended to serve as a resource for research on the immune response to SARS-CoV-2. Overall results and qualifications from the work: The quantity of clinical and demographic metadata differed by source and by participant and was supplied without curation.

Collaborating institutions collected whole blood in K2EDTA tubes following their own protocols. Collaborator samples were shipped for TCRbeta analysis as frozen whole blood, isolated PBMCs, or DNA extracted from either sample type. Via the germline V gene, CDR1 is ENHRY and CDR2 SYGVKD. Trimming takes 0 bases from V and 12 bases from J, and the germline ends sit 14 bases apart. Spanning cysteine to phenylalanine, the CDR3 consists of 14 amino acids. The read is trimmed to its CDR3 DNA, 42 bases read in frame from base 1. TCRbeta CDR3 regions were amplified from genomic DNA using the immunoSEQ Assay, a bias-controlled multiplex PCR. The paper's processing steps were these. Within the assay, amplification of reference gene primers was used to estimate how many nucleated cells each sample contained. Sequence reads were collapsed and filtered to measure the absolute abundance of every unique TCRbeta CDR3 rearrangement. For each sample, productive Simpson clonality was calculated by taking the square root of Simpson's diversity index across productive rearrangements. TCRdb obtained this table from immuneACCESS and retained in-frame rearrangements with V and J assigned. These tables miss some clones; where compared with another copy, unresolved V genes account for less than half of the shortfall, and the remainder is unexplained. Clonal size and the V and J genes are those of that table, whereas D and trimming came from the DNA. The sample table lists around 280,000 clones, more than 75% of them with a count of one. 1.3% of the sample is in the top ten clones.

On this clone itself: Its antigen is unknown. The record has no base qualities; no much larger clone is one base away.

The specimen sequenced was peripheral blood. The clonotype comes from a man aged 65-85 years with acute or convalescent COVID-19. Recombination linked TRBV10-3 to TRBJ1-4; the D segment could be TRBD1, given 6 matching bases. This receptor has the CDR3 CAISESLDEGELFF. The nucleotides read TGTGCCATCAGTGAGTCGTTGGACGAGGGGGAACTGTTTTTT.